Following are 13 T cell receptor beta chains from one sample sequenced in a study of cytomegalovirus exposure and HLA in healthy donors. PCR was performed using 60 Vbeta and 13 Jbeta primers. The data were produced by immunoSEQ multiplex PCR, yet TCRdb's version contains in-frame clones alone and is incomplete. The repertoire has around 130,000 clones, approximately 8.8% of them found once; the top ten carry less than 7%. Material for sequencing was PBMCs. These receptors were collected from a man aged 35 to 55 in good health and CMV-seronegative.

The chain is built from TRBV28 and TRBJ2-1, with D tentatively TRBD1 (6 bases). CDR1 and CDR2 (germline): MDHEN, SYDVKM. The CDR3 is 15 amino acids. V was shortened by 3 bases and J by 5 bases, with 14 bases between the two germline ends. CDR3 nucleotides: TGTGCCAGCAGTTTGCCCAGGGGAGAGCACAATGAGCAGTTCTTC. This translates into CASSLPRGEHNEQFF.

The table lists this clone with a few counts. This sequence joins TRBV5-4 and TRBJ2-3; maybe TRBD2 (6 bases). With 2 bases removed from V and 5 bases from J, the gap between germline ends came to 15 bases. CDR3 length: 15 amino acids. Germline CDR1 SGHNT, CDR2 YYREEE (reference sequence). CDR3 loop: CASSLIGGRGDTQYF. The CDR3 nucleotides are TGTGCCAGCAGCTTAATCGGGGGACGAGGAGATACGCAGTATTTT.

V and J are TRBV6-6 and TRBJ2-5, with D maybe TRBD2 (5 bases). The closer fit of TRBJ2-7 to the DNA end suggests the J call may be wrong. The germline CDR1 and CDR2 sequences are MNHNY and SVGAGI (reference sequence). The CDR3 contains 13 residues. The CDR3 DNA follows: TGTGCCAGCATGTGGGAGCCATCCTACGAGCAGTACTTC. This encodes CASMWEPSYEQYF.

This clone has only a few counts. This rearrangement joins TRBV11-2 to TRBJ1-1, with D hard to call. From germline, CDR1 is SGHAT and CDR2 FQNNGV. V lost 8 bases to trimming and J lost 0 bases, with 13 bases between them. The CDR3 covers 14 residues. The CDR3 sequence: CASGSREMNTEAFF. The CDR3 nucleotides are TGTGCCAGCGGCAGCCGGGAAATGAACACTGAAGCTTTCTTT.

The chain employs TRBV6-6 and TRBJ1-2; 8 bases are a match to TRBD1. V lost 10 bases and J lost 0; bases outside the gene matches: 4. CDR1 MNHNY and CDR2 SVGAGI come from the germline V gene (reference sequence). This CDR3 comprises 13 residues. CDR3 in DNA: TGTGCCACCTCGACAGGGGCTAACTATGGCTACACCTTC. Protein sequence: CATSTGANYGYTF.

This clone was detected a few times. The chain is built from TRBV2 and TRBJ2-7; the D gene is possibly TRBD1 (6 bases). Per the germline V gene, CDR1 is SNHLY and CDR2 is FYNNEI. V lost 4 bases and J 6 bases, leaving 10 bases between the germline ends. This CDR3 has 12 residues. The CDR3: CASSVEGGEQYF. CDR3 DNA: TGTGCCAGCAGTGTAGAAGGGGGCGAGCAGTACTTC.

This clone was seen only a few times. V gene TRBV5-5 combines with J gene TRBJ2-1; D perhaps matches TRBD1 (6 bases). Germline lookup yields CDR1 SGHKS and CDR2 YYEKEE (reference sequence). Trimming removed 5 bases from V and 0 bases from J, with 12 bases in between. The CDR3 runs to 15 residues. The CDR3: CASRETGVSYNEQFF. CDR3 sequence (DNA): TGTGCCAGCAGAGAGACAGGCGTCTCCTACAATGAGCAGTTCTTC.

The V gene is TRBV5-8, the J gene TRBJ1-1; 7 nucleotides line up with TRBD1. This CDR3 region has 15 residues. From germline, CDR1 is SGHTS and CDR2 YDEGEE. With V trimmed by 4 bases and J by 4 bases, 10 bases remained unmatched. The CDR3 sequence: CASSPRLQGSTEAFF. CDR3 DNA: TGTGCCAGCAGCCCCCGCCTACAGGGGAGCACTGAAGCTTTCTTT.

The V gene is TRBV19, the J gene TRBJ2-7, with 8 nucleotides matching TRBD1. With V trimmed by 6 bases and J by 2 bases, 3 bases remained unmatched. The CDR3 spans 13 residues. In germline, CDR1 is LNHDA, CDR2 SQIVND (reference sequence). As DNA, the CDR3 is TGTGCCAGTAGCACAGGGGGAGCCTACGAGCAGTACTTC. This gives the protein CASSTGGAYEQYF.

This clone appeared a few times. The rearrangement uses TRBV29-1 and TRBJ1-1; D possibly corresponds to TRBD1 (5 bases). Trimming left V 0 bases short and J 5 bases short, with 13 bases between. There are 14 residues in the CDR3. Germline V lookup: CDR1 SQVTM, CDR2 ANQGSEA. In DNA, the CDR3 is TGCAGCGTTGAAGAGATCCAGGGTGGGACTGAAGCTTTCTTT. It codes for CSVEEIQGGTEAFF.

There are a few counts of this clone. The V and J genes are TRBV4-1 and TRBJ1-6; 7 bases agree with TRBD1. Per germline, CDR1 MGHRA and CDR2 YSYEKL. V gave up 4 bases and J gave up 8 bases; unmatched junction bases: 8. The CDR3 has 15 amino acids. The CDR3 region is CASSRMTGPDSPLHF. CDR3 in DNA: TGCGCCAGCAGCCGCATGACAGGGCCGGATTCACCCCTCCACTTT.

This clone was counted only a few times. The DNA of the CDR3 is TGTGCCAGCAGCTTAAATCAGGGAAGGAACACTGAAGCTTTCTTT. As protein: CASSLNQGRNTEAFF. V and J are TRBV7-3 and TRBJ1-1; D is possibly TRBD1 (5 bases). The CDR3 is made up of 15 amino acids. The germline V gene has CDR1 SGHTA and CDR2 FQGTGA. With 1 base removed from V and 1 base from J, the gap between germline ends came to 10 bases.

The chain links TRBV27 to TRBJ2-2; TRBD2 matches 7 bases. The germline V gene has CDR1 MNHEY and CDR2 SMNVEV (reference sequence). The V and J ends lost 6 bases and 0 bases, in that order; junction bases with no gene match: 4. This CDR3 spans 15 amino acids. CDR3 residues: CASRVAGANTGELFF. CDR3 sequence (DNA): TGTGCCAGCAGGGTGGCGGGGGCGAACACCGGGGAGCTGTTTTTT.